This T cell receptor beta chain was identified during a study of T cells in lung cancer brain metastases. V was trimmed by 0 bases and J by 0 bases, leaving 11 bases between them. There are 17 residues in the CDR3. The germline V gene has CDR1 LNHDA and CDR2 SQIVND (reference sequence). General observations from the study: Unique productive clones were significantly fewer in brain metastases: median approximately 1,600 versus 4,100.

Measured with immunoSEQ multiplex PCR; TCRdb has only the in-frame clones, and not every one. The sample contains roughly 5,000 clones, approximately 81% of which appear only once. Concerning this clone itself: The antigen remains unidentified.

This receptor was identified in a woman aged 50 to 60 with non-small cell lung cancer that had spread to the brain. The specimen sequenced was tumor tissue from a brain metastasis. The V call is TRBV19, the J call TRBJ2-2; D unresolved. The CDR3 reads CASSIDPPTANTGELFF. The CDR3 DNA reads as TGTGCCAGTAGTATAGATCCGCCTACCGCGAACACCGGGGAGCTGTTTTTT.